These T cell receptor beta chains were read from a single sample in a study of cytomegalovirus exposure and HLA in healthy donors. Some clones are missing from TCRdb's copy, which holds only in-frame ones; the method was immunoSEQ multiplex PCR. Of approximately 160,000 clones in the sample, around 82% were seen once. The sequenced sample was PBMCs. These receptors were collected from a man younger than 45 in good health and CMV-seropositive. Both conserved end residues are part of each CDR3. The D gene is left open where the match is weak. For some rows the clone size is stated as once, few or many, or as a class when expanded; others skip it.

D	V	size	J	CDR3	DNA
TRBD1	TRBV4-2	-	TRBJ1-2	CASSQASRDRDHGYTF	TGTGCCAGCAGCCAAGCATCGCGGGACAGGGACCATGGCTACACCTTC
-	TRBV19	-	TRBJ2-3	CASSPGLYTDTQYF	TGTGCCAGTAGTCCGGGACTCTACACAGATACGCAGTATTTT
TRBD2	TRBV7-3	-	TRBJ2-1	CASSISGGLGYNEQFF	TGTGCCAGCAGCATTAGCGGGGGGCTCGGGTACAATGAGCAGTTCTTC
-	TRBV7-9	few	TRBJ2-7	CASSPLAVNEQYF	TGTGCCAGCAGCCCCTTGGCCGTAAACGAGCAGTACTTC
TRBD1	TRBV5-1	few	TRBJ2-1	CASSSGQGTQQFF	TGCGCCAGCAGCTCGGGACAGGGAACGCAGCAGTTCTTC
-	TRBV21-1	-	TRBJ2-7	CASSKKAGWYEQYF	TGTGCCAGCAGCAAAAAAGCAGGGTGGTACGAGCAGTACTTC
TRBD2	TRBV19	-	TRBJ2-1	CASSIGTSADNEQFF	TGTGCCAGTAGTATAGGGACTAGCGCAGACAATGAGCAGTTCTTC
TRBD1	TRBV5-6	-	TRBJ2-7	CASSLLRDRVHEQYF	TGTGCCAGCAGCTTACTCCGGGACAGGGTCCACGAGCAGTACTTC
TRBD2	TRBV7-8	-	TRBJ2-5	CASSLELAVQETQYF	TGTGCCAGCAGCCTCGAACTAGCGGTCCAAGAGACCCAGTACTTC
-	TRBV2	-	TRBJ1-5	CASSLAQGSNQPQHF	TGTGCCAGCAGCCTAGCCCAGGGGAGCAATCAGCCCCAGCATTTT
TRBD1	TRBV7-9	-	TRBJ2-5	CASSFSAGRGQETQYF	TGTGCCAGCAGCTTTAGCGCCGGCAGGGGGCAGGAGACCCAGTACTTC
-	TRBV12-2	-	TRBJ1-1	CASRREQGAIEAFF	TGTGCAAGTCGACGGGAACAGGGAGCGATTGAAGCTTTCTTT
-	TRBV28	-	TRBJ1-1	CASSLVPPTGAEAFF	TGTGCCAGCAGTTTAGTCCCCCCGACGGGGGCTGAAGCTTTCTTT
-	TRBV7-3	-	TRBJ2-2	CASSFGGGNTGELFF	TGTGCCAGCAGCTTTGGCGGAGGGAACACCGGGGAGCTGTTTTTT
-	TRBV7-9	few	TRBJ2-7	CASSLQRDTTYEQYF	TGTGCCAGCAGCCTACAGCGGGACACCACCTACGAGCAGTACTTC
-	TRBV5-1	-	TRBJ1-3	CASSLALRGSGNTIYF	TGCGCCAGCAGCTTGGCCCTGCGAGGGAGCGGAAACACCATATATTTT
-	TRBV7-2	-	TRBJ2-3	CASSLAWTRTDTQYF	TGTGCCAGCAGCTTAGCGTGGACTCGCACAGATACGCAGTATTTT
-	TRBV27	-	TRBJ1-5	CASSLSSGNNQPQHF	TGTGCCAGCAGTTTATCGTCGGGGAACAATCAGCCCCAGCATTTT
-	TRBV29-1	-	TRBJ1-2	CSVEGTVGPGYTF	TGCAGCGTTGAAGGGACAGTCGGACCTGGCTACACCTTC
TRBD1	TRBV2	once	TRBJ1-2	CASSASGGMNYGYTF	TGTGCCAGCAGTGCTTCAGGGGGCATGAACTATGGCTACACCTTC
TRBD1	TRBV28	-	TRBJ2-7	CASSLYGTGGYEQYF	TGTGCCAGCAGTTTATATGGGACAGGGGGATACGAGCAGTACTTC
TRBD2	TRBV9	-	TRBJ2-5	CASTPGAGGQETQYF	TGTGCCAGCACCCCGGGGGCGGGGGGGCAAGAGACCCAGTACTTC
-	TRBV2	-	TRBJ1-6	CASRLLGDNSPLHF	TGTGCCAGCAGACTCCTAGGGGATAATTCACCCCTCCACTTT
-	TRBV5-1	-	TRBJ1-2	CASSLADPYGYTF	TGCGCCAGCAGCTTGGCAGATCCCTATGGCTACACCTTC
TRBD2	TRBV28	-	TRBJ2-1	CASRGAGTSGNGEQFF	TGTGCCAGCAGGGGGGCCGGGACTAGCGGGAACGGTGAGCAGTTCTTC
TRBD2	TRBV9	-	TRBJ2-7	CASSVLAGDEQYF	TGTGCCAGCAGCGTCCTAGCGGGGGATGAGCAGTACTTC
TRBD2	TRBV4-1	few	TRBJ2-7	CASSHPGLAIYEQYF	TGCGCCAGCAGCCACCCGGGACTAGCGATATACGAGCAGTACTTC
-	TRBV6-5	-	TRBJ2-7	CASSLYEQYF	TGTGCCAGCAGCTTATACGAGCAGTACTTC
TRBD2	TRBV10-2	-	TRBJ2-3	CATLTSGNTDTQYF	TGCGCCACGCTGACTAGCGGAAACACAGATACGCAGTATTTT
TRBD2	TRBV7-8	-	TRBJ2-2	CASSSRTSGSIFPGELFF	TGTGCCAGCAGCTCCCGGACTAGCGGGAGCATTTTTCCCGGGGAGCTGTTTTTT
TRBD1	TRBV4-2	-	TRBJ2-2	CASSQEGGRGSVGELFF	TGTGCCAGCAGCCAAGAAGGGGGCAGGGGGTCAGTCGGGGAGCTGTTTTTT
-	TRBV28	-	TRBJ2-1	CASSLWAGNYNEQFF	TGTGCCAGCAGTTTATGGGCAGGGAACTACAATGAGCAGTTCTTC
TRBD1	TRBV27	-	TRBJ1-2	CASSSHRDRGANYGYTF	TGTGCCAGCAGTTCCCACCGGGACAGGGGAGCTAACTATGGCTACACCTTC
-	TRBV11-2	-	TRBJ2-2	CASSLDAGWTGELFF	TGTGCCAGCAGCTTAGACGCAGGGTGGACCGGGGAGCTGTTTTTT
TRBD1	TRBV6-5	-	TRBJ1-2	CASSQDREAYGYTF	TGTGCCAGCAGTCAGGACAGGGAGGCCTATGGCTACACCTTC
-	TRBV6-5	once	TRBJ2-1	CASSLSADTYNEQFF	TGTGCCAGCAGTCTTTCGGCGGACACCTACAATGAGCAGTTCTTC
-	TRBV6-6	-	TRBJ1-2	CASSYTGEYGGYTF	TGTGCCAGCAGTTATACGGGGGAGTATGGGGGCTACACCTTC
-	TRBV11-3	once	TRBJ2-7	CASSGDFSYEQYF	TGTGCCAGCAGCGGGGACTTCTCCTACGAGCAGTACTTC
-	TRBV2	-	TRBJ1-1	CASSEGLPLNTEAFF	TGTGCCAGCAGTGAGGGCCTACCCTTGAACACTGAAGCTTTCTTT
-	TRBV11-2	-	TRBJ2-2	CASSLDLQGTGELFF	TGTGCCAGCAGCTTAGATCTCCAGGGTACGGGGGAGCTGTTTTTT
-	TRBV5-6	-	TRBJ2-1	CASSGGPYNEQFF	TGTGCCAGCAGCGGGGGCCCTTACAATGAGCAGTTCTTC
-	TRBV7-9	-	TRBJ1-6	CASALGVGNPKISPLHF	TGTGCCAGCGCGCTAGGAGTCGGTAATCCGAAAATTTCACCCCTCCACTTT
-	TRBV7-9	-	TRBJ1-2	CASSSTRTPNYGYTF	TGTGCCAGCAGTTCCACTCGCACCCCTAACTATGGCTACACCTTC
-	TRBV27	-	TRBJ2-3	CASSRTGEADTQYF	TGTGCCAGCAGTCGTACAGGGGAGGCAGATACGCAGTATTTT
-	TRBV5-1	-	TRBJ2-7	CASSLVTGAYEQYF	TGCGCCAGCAGCTTGGTTACAGGAGCCTACGAGCAGTACTTC
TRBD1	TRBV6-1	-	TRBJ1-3	CASSKGTVTGNTIYF	TGTGCCAGCAGTAAAGGGACAGTAACTGGAAACACCATATATTTT
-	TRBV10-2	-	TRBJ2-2	CASRPGVTGELFF	TGCGCCAGCAGACCAGGGGTCACCGGGGAGCTGTTTTTT
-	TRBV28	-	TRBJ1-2	CASSPPDSGLLNYGYTF	TGTGCCAGCAGTCCCCCGGACAGTGGACTTCTTAACTATGGCTACACCTTC
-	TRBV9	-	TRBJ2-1	CASSVERQRNEQFF	TGTGCCAGCAGCGTAGAACGGCAGAGGAATGAGCAGTTCTTC
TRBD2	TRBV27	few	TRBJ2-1	CASSMTSGRVYNEQFF	TGTGCCAGCAGTATGACTAGCGGGAGAGTGTACAATGAGCAGTTCTTC
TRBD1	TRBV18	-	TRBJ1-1	CASSPNRGTEAFF	TGTGCCAGCTCACCAAACAGGGGAACTGAAGCTTTCTTT
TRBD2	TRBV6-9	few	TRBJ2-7	CASSRGTSGKREQYF	TGTGCCAGCAGCCGCGGGACTAGCGGGAAGAGGGAGCAGTACTTC
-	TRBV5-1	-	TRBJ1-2	CASSLALDSQYGYTF	TGCGCCAGCAGCTTGGCCTTGGACAGTCAATATGGCTACACCTTC
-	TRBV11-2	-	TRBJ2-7	CASSSGADSSYEQYF	TGTGCCAGCAGCTCAGGGGCAGACAGCTCCTACGAGCAGTACTTC
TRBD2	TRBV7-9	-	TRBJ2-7	CASSAPGTSGMIYEQYF	TGTGCCAGCAGCGCCCCCGGGACTAGCGGGATGATATACGAGCAGTACTTC